This entry concerns a single T cell receptor (beta chain). Antigen unknown. PCR involved 60 Vbeta and 13 Jbeta primers. Clones were sequenced by immunoSEQ multiplex PCR, and TCRdb holds only the in-frame ones, with some missing. The sample table sets out 150,000 to 200,000 clones. The data originate from a study of cytomegalovirus exposure and HLA in healthy donors. Whole-study findings and limits: Among TCR beta chains, those listed as cytomegalovirus-associated numbered some 170. Evidence from a later analysis indicated that most CMV-associated TCR beta chains looked HLA-restricted.

V was pared by 3 bases and J by 4 bases, with 8 bases of the junction left unmatched. Looked up from germline, CDR1 is GTSNPN and CDR2 is SVGIG (reference sequence). The CDR3 runs to 15 residues. Among the donors, all were healthy bone marrow donors. The sequence was collected from a woman aged 18 to 35 in good health and CMV-seropositive. J is TRBJ2-3 and V is TRBV30; 9 nucleotides align to TRBD1. Input material: PBMCs. The CDR3 loop reads CAWSPGTGWSDTQYF. Written as DNA, the CDR3 is TGTGCCTGGAGCCCAGGGACAGGGTGGTCAGATACGCAGTATTTT.